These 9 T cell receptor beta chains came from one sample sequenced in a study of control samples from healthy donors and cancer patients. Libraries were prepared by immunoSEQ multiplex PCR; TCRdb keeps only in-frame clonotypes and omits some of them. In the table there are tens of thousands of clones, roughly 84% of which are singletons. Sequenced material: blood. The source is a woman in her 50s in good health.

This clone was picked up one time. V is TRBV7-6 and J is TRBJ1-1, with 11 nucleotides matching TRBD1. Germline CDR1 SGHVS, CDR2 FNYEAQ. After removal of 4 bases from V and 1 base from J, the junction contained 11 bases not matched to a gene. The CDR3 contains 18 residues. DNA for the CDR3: TGTGCCAGCAGCTCTCGGACAGGGGGCACGGTGAAGAACACTGAAGCTTTCTTT. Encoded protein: CASSSRTGGTVKNTEAFF. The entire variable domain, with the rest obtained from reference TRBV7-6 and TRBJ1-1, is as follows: GAGVSQSPRYKVTKRGQDVALRCDPISGHVSLYWYRQALGQGPEFLTYFNYEAQQDKSGLPNDRFSAERPEGSISTLTIQRTEQRDSAMYRCASSSRTGGTVKNTEAFFGQGTRLTVV.

CDR3 sequence: CASSQSAGLYGYTF. Written as DNA, the CDR3 is TGTGCCAGCAGCCAATCGGCGGGCCTCTATGGCTACACCTTC. The rearrangement uses TRBV16 and TRBJ1-2; D gene uncertain. CDR1 and CDR2 from the germline V gene are KGHSY and FQNENV. The CDR3 totals 14 residues. Trimming took 0 bases from V and 4 from J, leaving 9 bases between them.

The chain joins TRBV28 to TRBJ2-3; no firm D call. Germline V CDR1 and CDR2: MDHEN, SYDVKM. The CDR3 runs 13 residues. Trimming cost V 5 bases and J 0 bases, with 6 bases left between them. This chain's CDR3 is CASSAASTDTQYF. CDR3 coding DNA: TGTGCCAGCAGTGCTGCGAGCACAGATACGCAGTATTTT.

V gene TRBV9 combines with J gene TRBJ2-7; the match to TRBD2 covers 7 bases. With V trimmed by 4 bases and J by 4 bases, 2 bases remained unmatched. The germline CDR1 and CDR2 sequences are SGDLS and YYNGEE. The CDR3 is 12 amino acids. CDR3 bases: TGTGCCAGCAGCCCCGGGGGGTACGAGCAGTACTTC. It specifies CASSPGGYEQYF.

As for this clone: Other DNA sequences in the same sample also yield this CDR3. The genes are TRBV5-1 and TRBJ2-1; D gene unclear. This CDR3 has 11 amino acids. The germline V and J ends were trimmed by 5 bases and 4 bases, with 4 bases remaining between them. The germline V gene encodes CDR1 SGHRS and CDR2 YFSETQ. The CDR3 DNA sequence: TGCGCCAGCAGTCAATACAATGAGCAGTTCTTC. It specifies CASSQYNEQFF.

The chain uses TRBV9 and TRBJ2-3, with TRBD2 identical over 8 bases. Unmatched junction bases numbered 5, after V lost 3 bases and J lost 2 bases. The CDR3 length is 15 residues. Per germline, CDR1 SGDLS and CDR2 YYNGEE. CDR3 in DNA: TGTGCCAGCAGCGGGGGACTAGGAACCACAGATACGCAGTATTTT. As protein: CASSGGLGTTDTQYF.

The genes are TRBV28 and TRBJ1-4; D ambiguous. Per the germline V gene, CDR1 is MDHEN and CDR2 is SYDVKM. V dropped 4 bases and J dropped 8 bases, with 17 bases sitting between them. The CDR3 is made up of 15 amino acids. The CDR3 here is CASSSYSTLSEKLFF. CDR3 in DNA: TGTGCCAGCAGTTCCTACAGCACACTAAGCGAAAAACTGTTTTTT.

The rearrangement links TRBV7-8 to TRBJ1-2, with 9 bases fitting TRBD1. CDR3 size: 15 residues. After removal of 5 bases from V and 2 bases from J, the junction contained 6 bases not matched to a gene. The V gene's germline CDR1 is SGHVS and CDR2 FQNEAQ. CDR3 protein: CASSTQDRGNYGYTF. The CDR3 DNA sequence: TGTGCCAGCAGCACCCAGGACAGGGGAAACTATGGCTACACCTTC. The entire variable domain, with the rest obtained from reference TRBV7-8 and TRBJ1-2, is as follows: GAGVSQSPRYKVAKRGQDVALRCDPISGHVSLFWYQQALGQGPEFLTYFQNEAQLDKSGLPSDRFFAERPEGSVSTLKIQRTQQEDSAVYLCASSTQDRGNYGYTFGSGTRLTVV.

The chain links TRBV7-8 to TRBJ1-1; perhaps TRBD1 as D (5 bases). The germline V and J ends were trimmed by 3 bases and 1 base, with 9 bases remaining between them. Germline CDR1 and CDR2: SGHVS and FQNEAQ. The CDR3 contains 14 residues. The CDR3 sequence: CASSLRGTNTEAFF. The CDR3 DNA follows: TGTGCCAGCAGCTTGCGTGGGACGAACACTGAAGCTTTCTTT.